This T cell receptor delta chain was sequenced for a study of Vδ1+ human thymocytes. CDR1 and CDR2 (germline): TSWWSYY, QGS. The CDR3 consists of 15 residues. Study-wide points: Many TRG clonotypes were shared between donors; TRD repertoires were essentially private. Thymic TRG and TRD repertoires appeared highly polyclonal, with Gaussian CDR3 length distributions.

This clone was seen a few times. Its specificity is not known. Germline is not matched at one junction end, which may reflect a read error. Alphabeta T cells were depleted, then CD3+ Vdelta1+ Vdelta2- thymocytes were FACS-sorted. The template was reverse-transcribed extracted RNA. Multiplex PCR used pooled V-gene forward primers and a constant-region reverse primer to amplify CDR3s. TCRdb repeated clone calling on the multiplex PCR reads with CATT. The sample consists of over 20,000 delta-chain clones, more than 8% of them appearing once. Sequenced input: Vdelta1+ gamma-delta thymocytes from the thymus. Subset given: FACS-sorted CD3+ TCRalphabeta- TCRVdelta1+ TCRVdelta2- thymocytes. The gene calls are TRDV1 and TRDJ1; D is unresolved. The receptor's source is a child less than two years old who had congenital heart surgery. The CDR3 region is CALGELGLYTNKLIF. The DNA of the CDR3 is TGTGCTCTTGGGGAACTGGGGTTATACACCAATAAACTCATCTTT.